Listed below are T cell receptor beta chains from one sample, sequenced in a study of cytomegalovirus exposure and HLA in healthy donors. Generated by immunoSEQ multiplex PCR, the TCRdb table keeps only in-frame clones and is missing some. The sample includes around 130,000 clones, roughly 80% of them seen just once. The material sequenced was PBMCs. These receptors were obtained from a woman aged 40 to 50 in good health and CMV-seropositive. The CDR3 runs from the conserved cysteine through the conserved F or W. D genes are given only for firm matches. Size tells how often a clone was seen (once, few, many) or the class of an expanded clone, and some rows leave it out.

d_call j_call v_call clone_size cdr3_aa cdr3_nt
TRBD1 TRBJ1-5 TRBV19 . CASSAGQGNQPQHF TGTGCCAGTAGTGCGGGACAGGGCAATCAGCCCCAGCATTTT
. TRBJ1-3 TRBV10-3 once CAIRSSNSGNTIYF TGTGCCATCAGATCATCAAACTCTGGAAACACCATATATTTT
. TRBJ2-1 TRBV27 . CASSLSPGENEQFF TGTGCCAGCAGTTTATCCCCCGGGGAAAATGAGCAGTTCTTC
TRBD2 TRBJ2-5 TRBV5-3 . CARSPGLAGGPKTQYF TGTGCCAGAAGCCCAGGACTAGCGGGGGGGCCCAAGACCCAGTACTTC
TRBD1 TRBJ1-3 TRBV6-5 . CASSAGQVRNTIYF TGTGCCAGCAGTGCAGGACAGGTGCGGAACACCATATATTTT
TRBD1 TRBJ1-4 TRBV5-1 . CASRRDRGSEKLFF TGCGCCAGCAGAAGGGACAGGGGCTCTGAAAAACTGTTTTTT
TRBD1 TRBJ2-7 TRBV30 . CAWNRGGTGDSYEQYF TGTGCCTGGAATAGAGGGGGGACAGGTGATTCTTACGAGCAGTACTTC
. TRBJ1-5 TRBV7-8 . CASSLVSGLGNQPQHF TGTGCCAGCAGCTTAGTCTCGGGTCTTGGCAATCAGCCCCAGCATTTT
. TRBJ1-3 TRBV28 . CASISPGAGNTIYF TGTGCCAGCATCTCTCCGGGGGCTGGAAACACCATATATTTT
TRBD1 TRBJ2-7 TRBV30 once CAWGAGQGFYEQYF TGTGCCTGGGGGGCGGGACAGGGATTCTACGAGCAGTACTTC
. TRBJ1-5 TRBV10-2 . CASSVNRFNQPQHF TGCGCCAGCAGTGTGAACAGATTCAATCAGCCCCAGCATTTT
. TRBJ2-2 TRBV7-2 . CASSSVTMTGELFF TGTGCCAGCAGCTCGGTAACTATGACCGGGGAGCTGTTTTTT
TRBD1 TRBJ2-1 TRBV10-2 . CASSDRGQNYNEQFF TGCGCCAGCAGCGACAGGGGGCAAAACTACAATGAGCAGTTCTTC
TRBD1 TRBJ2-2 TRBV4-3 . CASSRDRGLAGELFF TGCGCCAGCAGCCGGGACAGGGGGCTGGCCGGGGAGCTGTTTTTT
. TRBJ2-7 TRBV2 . CASSLRDGQPYEQYF TGTGCCAGCAGCCTCAGAGACGGACAGCCCTACGAGCAGTACTTC
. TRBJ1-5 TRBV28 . CASSLSGNGQPQHF TGTGCCAGCAGCCTATCAGGGAACGGGCAGCCCCAGCATTTT
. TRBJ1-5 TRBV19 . CASSITAGNSNQPQHF TGTGCCAGTAGTATCACCGCGGGAAATAGCAATCAGCCCCAGCATTTT
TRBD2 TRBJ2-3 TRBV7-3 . CASSFAAGGSTDTQYF TGTGCCAGCAGCTTCGCAGCGGGGGGGTCTACAGATACGCAGTATTTT
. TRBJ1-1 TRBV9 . CASSSRATPNTEAFF TGTGCCAGCAGCTCCAGGGCAACACCCAACACTGAAGCTTTCTTT
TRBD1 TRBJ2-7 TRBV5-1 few CASSLASGQIREQYF TGCGCCAGCAGCTTGGCCTCGGGACAGATTAGGGAGCAGTACTTC
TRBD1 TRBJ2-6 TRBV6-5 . CASSSQGTGANVLTF TGTGCCAGCAGTTCACAGGGGACTGGGGCCAACGTCCTGACTTTC
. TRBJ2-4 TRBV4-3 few CASSQDVRPSIQYF TGCGCCAGCAGCCAAGATGTCCGCCCCAGCATTCAGTACTTC
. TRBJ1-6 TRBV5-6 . CASSFSWTAYNSPLHF TGTGCCAGCAGCTTCTCATGGACAGCTTATAATTCACCCCTCCACTTT
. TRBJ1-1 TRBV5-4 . CASSLLTPMNTEAFF TGTGCCAGCAGCTTGCTGACACCCATGAACACTGAAGCTTTCTTT
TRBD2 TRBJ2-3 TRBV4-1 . CASSPRAGASTDTQYF TGCGCCAGCAGCCCCCGAGCGGGGGCGAGCACAGATACGCAGTATTTT
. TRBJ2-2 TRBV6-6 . CASSHSPGELFF TGTGCCAGCAGTCATAGTCCCGGGGAGCTGTTTTTT
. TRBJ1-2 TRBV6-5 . CASSSHDRIYGYTF TGTGCCAGCAGTTCGCACGACAGGATTTATGGCTACACCTTC
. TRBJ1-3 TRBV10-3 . CAISDAGASGNTIYF TGTGCCATCAGTGATGCGGGGGCCTCTGGAAACACCATATATTTT
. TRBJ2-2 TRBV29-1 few CSVEVGALLTGELFF TGCAGCGTTGAAGTTGGGGCCTTACTTACCGGGGAGCTGTTTTTT
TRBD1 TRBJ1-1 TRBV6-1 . CAIRDRGRNTEAFF TGTGCCATCCGGGACAGGGGGCGAAACACTGAAGCTTTCTTT
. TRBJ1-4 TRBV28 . CASSGRGAATNEKLFF TGTGCCAGCAGTGGTCGTGGGGCTGCAACTAATGAAAAACTGTTTTTT
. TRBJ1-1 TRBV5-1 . CASEQGSRNTEAFF TGCGCCAGCGAGCAGGGGAGTCGGAACACTGAAGCTTTCTTT
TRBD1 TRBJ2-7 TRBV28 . CASRPTGGLSYEQYF TGTGCCAGCAGGCCGACAGGGGGTCTATCCTACGAGCAGTACTTC
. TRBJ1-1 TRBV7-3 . CASSFDGGREAFF TGTGCCAGCAGCTTTGACGGGGGTCGGGAAGCTTTCTTT
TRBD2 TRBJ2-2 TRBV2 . CASRGGEVAGELFF TGTGCCAGCCGGGGGGGGGAGGTTGCCGGGGAGCTGTTTTTT
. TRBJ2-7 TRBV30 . CAWSAGTGTYEQYF TGTGCCTGGAGTGCGGGGACTGGAACCTACGAGCAGTACTTC
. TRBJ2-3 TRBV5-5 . CASSSGQGFSTDTQYF TGTGCCAGCAGCTCGGGTCAGGGTTTCAGCACAGATACGCAGTATTTT
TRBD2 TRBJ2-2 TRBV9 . CASSVGTSANTGELFF TGTGCCAGCAGCGTGGGGACTAGCGCCAACACCGGGGAGCTGTTTTTT
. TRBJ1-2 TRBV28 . CASSLQGYGYTF TGTGCCAGCAGTTTACAGGGGTATGGCTACACCTTC
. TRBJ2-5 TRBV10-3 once CAINTGEEETQYF TGTGCCATCAATACGGGAGAGGAAGAGACCCAGTACTTC
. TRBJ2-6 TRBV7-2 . CASSLSYSGANVLTF TGTGCCAGCAGCTTATCGTACTCTGGGGCCAACGTCCTGACTTTC
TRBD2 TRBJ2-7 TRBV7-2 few CASSLAGGEGLYEQYF TGTGCCAGCAGCTTAGCCGGGGGGGAGGGCCTTTACGAGCAGTACTTC